The next 21 T cell receptor beta chains were all read from a single sample in a study of blood T cell repertoires in COVID-19. Libraries were prepared by immunoSEQ multiplex PCR; TCRdb keeps only in-frame clonotypes and omits some of them. The sample holds 100,000 to 150,000 clones, around 81% seen once. Specimen: peripheral blood. These receptors all come from a man aged 30 to 45 with COVID-19, enrolled during active disease.

This sequence joins TRBV2 and TRBJ2-3, with 13 bases aligning to TRBD2. Trimming took 4 bases from V and 9 from J; bases not matched to a gene: 7. CDR1 is SNHLY, CDR2 FYNNEI, per germline. This CDR3 comprises 15 residues. DNA of the CDR3: TGTGCCAGCAGTGGGACTAGCGGGAGTTTCTCCACGCAGTATTTT. This translates into CASSGTSGSFSTQYF.

The V gene is TRBV10-3, the J gene TRBJ1-3; tentative D call: TRBD1 (5 bases). V was cut by 7 bases and J by 0 bases, with 10 bases left in between. There are 14 residues in the CDR3. Per germline, CDR1 ENHRY and CDR2 SYGVKD. CDR3 amino acids: CAIKPRDSGNTIYF. The CDR3 DNA reads TGTGCCATCAAACCCAGGGACTCTGGAAACACCATATATTTT.

The CDR3 nucleotides read TGTGCCTGGGCCAGACAGGGAAAAGGCTATGGCTACACCTTC. Translated, it gives CAWARQGKGYGYTF. The chain recombines TRBV30 with TRBJ1-2; TRBD1 matches 7 bases. Germline V gives CDR1 GTSNPN, CDR2 SVGIG (reference sequence). V was pared by 5 bases and J by 4 bases, with 10 bases of the junction left unmatched. This CDR3 has 14 amino acids.

The chain uses TRBV9 and TRBJ1-4; D gene unclear. The V gene lost 0 bases and the J gene lost 4 bases, with 19 bases spanning the gap. Germline V CDR1 and CDR2: SGDLS, YYNGEE. The CDR3 is 18 amino acids. The CDR3 region is CASSVGSPAGYGNEKLFF. In nucleotides, the CDR3 is TGTGCCAGCAGCGTAGGGTCCCCTGCGGGGTACGGTAATGAAAAACTGTTTTTT.

There are a few counts of this clone. V is TRBV5-4 and J is TRBJ1-2, with a possible D match to TRBD1 (6 bases). Per germline, CDR1 SGHNT and CDR2 YYREEE (reference sequence). This CDR3 has 18 residues. Trimming took 2 bases from V and 6 from J, leaving 26 bases between them. The CDR3 sequence: CASSFDRFTGKKKDGYTF. The CDR3 DNA is TGTGCCAGCAGCTTTGACCGATTTACAGGGAAGAAGAAGGATGGCTACACCTTC.

This chain uses TRBV6-5 with TRBJ2-3; D gene ambiguous. CDR1 and CDR2 (germline): MNHEY, SVGAGI. The CDR3 has 14 amino acids. Trimming took 5 bases from V and 2 from J, leaving 11 bases between them. Here the CDR3 DNA reads TGTGCCAGCAGTCGAGATTTTAACACAGATACGCAGTATTTT. Translating it yields CASSRDFNTDTQYF.

The chain uses TRBV29-1 and TRBJ2-7, with a possible D match to TRBD1 (5 bases). CDR3 length equals 15 residues. Germline V gives CDR1 SQVTM, CDR2 ANQGSEA. Deletions cut 0 bases from V and 0 bases from J, with 12 bases between. The CDR3 region has the DNA TGCAGCGTTGAAGATCGGTCCAGGGACTCCTACGAGCAGTACTTC. The encoded protein is CSVEDRSRDSYEQYF.

The chain joins TRBV6-1 to TRBJ2-2, with TRBD1 identical over 10 bases. In germline, CDR1 is MNHNS, CDR2 SASEGT. CDR3 size: 15 residues. Germline trimming cut 1 base from V and 7 bases from J; bases unmatched to any gene: 3. CDR3 DNA: TGTGCCAGCAGTGAAGTGGGACAGGGGATCGGGGAGCTGTTTTTT. It is translated as CASSEVGQGIGELFF.

The chain links TRBV10-3 to TRBJ1-5, with 7 bases lining up with TRBD1. This CDR3 is built from 14 residues. The V and J ends lost 6 bases and 2 bases, in that order; junction bases with no gene match: 4. Germline CDR1 reads ENHRY; CDR2 reads SYGVKD. In DNA, the CDR3 is TGTGCCATCAGCACTGACAGGGGCAATCAGCCCCAGCATTTT. Encoded protein: CAISTDRGNQPQHF.

The chain has TRBV27 and TRBJ2-7; D is undetermined. With 0 bases removed from V and 3 bases from J, the gap between germline ends came to 9 bases. From germline, CDR1 is MNHEY and CDR2 SMNVEV (reference sequence). CDR3 length: 14 residues. CDR3 loop: CASSLSRPGYEQYF. In DNA, the CDR3 is TGTGCCAGCAGTTTATCGAGGCCGGGCTACGAGCAGTACTTC.

This chain links TRBV7-2 with TRBJ2-1; 11 positions agree with TRBD2. Germline V gene lookup returns CDR1 SGHTA and CDR2 FQGNSA. The CDR3 covers 15 residues. V dropped 6 bases and J dropped 6; count of bases not matched to a gene: 7. The CDR3 coding sequence is TGTGCCAGCAGGTTCGGGACTAGCGGTCTCAATGAGCAGTTCTTC. This sequence encodes CASRFGTSGLNEQFF. The variable domain in full, with the rest retrieved from reference TRBV7-2 and TRBJ2-1, is GAGVSQSPSNKVTEKGKDVELRCDPISGHTALYWYRQSLGQGLEFLIYFQGNSAPDKSGLPSDRFSAERTGGSVSTLTIQRTQQEDSAVYLCASRFGTSGLNEQFFGPGTRLTVL.

The chain couples TRBV12-3 or TRBV12-4 to TRBJ2-2, with D possibly TRBD1 on 5 matching bases. CDR3 size: 13 residues. V was clipped by 10 bases and J by 0 bases, with 9 bases between them. The CDR3 coding sequence is TGTGCCATTTCAGGGACGAACACCGGGGAGCTGTTTTTT. It codes for CAISGTNTGELFF.

The genes are TRBV30 and TRBJ2-1; no clear D. The germline CDR1 and CDR2 sequences are GTSNPN and SVGIG (reference sequence). The CDR3 runs 13 residues. Trimming took off 2 bases at V and 6 bases at J, with 11 bases between the two ends. CDR3 DNA: TGTGCCTGGAGTCCCCAGTATGGCAATGAGCAGTTCTTC. It specifies CAWSPQYGNEQFF.

This chain uses TRBV5-1 with TRBJ2-7; TRBD1 might be the D (5 bases). This CDR3 is 13 amino acids long. Trimming shortened V by 5 bases and J by 3 bases, and 12 bases separated the two germline ends. The germline V gene has CDR1 SGHRS and CDR2 YFSETQ. The CDR3 coding sequence is TGCGCCAGCAGGGTGGACACACACTACGAGCAGTACTTC. Translated: CASRVDTHYEQYF.

The rearrangement links TRBV23-1 to TRBJ2-1, with 11 bases identical to TRBD2. TRBV23-1 is noted as an ORF with a role that remains uncertain. The trim removed 2 bases at V and 0 bases at J, leaving 9 bases unmatched. This CDR3 contains 19 residues. CDR3 sequence: CASSQKGLADESSYNEQFF. The CDR3 DNA sequence: TGCGCCAGCAGTCAAAAGGGACTAGCGGACGAGAGCTCCTACAATGAGCAGTTCTTC.

This chain links TRBV6-5 with TRBJ1-3; 7 bases are a match to TRBD1. This CDR3 is built from 14 residues. Trimming removed 6 bases from V and 0 bases from J; junction bases left unmatched: 2. Germline CDR1 MNHEY, CDR2 SVGAGI. The CDR3 spells CASRGQTSGNTIYF. The CDR3 DNA reads as TGTGCCAGCAGGGGACAGACCTCTGGAAACACCATATATTTT.

V gene TRBV7-9 combines with J gene TRBJ1-6, with D maybe TRBD1 (5 bases). Germline-derived CDR1 and CDR2 are SEHNR and FQNEAQ (reference sequence). The CDR3 length is 16 residues. Trimming shortened V by 5 bases and J by 6 bases, and 17 bases separated the two germline ends. CDR3 nucleotides: TGTGCCAGCAGCGACGTAAGGGGTAACTCTAATTCACCCCTCCACTTT. Its translation is CASSDVRGNSNSPLHF.

This chain connects TRBV28 to TRBJ2-2, with 7 bases aligning to TRBD1. With 6 bases clipped from V and 0 bases from J, the junction kept 1 base outside the gene matches. Germline lookup yields CDR1 MDHEN and CDR2 SYDVKM. CDR3 length: 14 amino acids. CDR3 in amino acids: CASRGTANTGELFF. The CDR3 nucleotides are TGTGCCAGCAGAGGGACAGCGAACACCGGGGAGCTGTTTTTT.

The chain couples TRBV19 to TRBJ1-2, with unresolved D. The CDR3 runs to 15 residues. Germline CDR1 is LNHDA and CDR2 is SQIVND (reference sequence). Trimming cost V 4 bases and J 6 bases, with 18 bases left between them. The CDR3 protein is CASSNTAPRGNGYTF. In DNA form, the CDR3 reads TGTGCCAGTAGTAATACAGCTCCCCGCGGGAATGGCTACACCTTC.

This chain uses TRBV9 with TRBJ2-2; D not certain. CDR1 is SGDLS and CDR2 is YYNGEE in the germline V gene. The CDR3 spans 13 residues. Trimming pared 1 base from V and 3 bases from J, leaving 4 bases between. The DNA of the CDR3 is TGTGCCAGCAGCGTACAGGACACCGGGGAGCTGTTTTTT. Protein: CASSVQDTGELFF.

This clone was seen more than once but under ten times. The chain recombines TRBV5-6 with TRBJ1-1; tentative D call: TRBD1 (6 bases). Per germline, CDR1 SGHDT and CDR2 YYEEEE. The CDR3 spans 15 residues. V lost 2 bases and J 5 bases, leaving 16 bases between the germline ends. CDR3 protein: CASSFGGREGTEAFF. CDR3 in DNA: TGTGCCAGCAGCTTTGGGGGCCGGGAAGGAACTGAAGCTTTCTTT. Supplemented by reference TRBV5-6 and TRBJ1-1, the full variable domain reads DAGVTQSPTHLIKTRGQQVTLRCSPKSGHDTVSWYQQALGQGPQFIFQYYEEEERQRGNFPDRFSGHQFPNYSSELNVNALLLGDSALYLCASSFGGREGTEAFFGQGTRLTVV.